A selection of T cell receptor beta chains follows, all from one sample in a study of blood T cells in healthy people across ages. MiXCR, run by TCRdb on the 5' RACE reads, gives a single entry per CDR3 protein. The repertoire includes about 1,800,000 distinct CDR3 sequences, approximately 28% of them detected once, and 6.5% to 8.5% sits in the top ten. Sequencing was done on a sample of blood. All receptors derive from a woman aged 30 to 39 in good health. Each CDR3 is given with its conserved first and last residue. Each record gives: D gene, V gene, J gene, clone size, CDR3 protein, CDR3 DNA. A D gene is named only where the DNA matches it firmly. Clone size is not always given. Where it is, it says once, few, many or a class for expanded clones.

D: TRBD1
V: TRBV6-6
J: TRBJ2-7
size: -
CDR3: CASRYGQGYEQYF
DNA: TGTGCCAGCAGGTACGGACAGGGCTACGAGCAGTACTTC

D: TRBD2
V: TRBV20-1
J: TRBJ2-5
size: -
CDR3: CSARKGLAGGEQYF
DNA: TGCAGTGCTAGAAAAGGGCTAGCGGGGGGAGAGCAGTACTTC

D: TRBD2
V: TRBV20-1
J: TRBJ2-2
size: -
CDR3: CSAPNPARGSNTGELFF
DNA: TGCAGTGCCCCAAACCCAGCGCGGGGGAGTAACACCGGGGAGCTGTTTTTT

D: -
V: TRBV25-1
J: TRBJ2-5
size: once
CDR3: CASSEVGQGAEETHYF
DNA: -

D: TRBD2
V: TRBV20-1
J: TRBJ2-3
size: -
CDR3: CSAHTSGGTSTDTQYF
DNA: TGCAGTGCGCATACTAGCGGGGGGACTAGCACAGATACGCAGTATTTT

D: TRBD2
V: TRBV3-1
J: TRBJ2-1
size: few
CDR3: CASSQQRGGLEQFF
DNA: TGTGCCAGCAGCCAACAGCGGGGGGGCCTTGAGCAGTTCTTC

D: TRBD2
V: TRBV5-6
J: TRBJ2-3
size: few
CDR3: CASSLGPPAGFTDTQYF
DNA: TGTGCCAGCAGCTTGGGGCCCCCAGCGGGGTTCACAGATACGCAGTATTTT

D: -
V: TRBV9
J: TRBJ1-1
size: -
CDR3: CASSVEGHDSTEAFF
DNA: TGTGCCAGCAGCGTAGAAGGCCACGACAGCACTGAAGCTTTCTTT

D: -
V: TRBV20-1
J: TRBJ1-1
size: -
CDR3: CSASYRFDTEAFF
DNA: TGCAGTGCTAGTTATAGGTTCGACACTGAAGCTTTCTTT

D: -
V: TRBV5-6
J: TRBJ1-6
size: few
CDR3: CASNLGGYNSPLHF
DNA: TGTGCCAGCAACCTGGGGGGTTATAATTCACCCCTCCACTTT

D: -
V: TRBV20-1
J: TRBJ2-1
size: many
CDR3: CSAGGLYNEQFF
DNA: TGCAGCGCCGGGGGCCTCTACAATGAGCAGTTCTTC

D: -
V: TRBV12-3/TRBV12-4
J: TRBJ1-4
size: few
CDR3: CASSPGLGGLNEKLFF
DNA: TGTGCCAGCAGTCCGGGGCTCGGAGGGCTTAATGAAAAACTGTTTTTT

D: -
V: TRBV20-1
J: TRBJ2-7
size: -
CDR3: CSARELDYEQYF
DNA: TGCAGTGCTAGGGAACTGGACTACGAGCAGTACTTC

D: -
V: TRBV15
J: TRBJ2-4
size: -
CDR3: CATSRDGERAVGVSYNEQYF
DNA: TGTGCCACCAGCAGAGATGGCGAGCGGGCCGTCGGGGTCTCCTACAATGAGCAGTACTTC

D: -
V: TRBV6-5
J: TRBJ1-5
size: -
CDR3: CASSNNNQPQHF
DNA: TGTGCCAGTTCGAATAACAATCAGCCCCAGCATTTT

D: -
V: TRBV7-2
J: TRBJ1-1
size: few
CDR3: CASSFRGGSEAFF
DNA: TGTGCCAGCAGCTTCCGGGGTGGATCTGAAGCTTTCTTT

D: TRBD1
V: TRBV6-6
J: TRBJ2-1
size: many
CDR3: CASRPGGLFNEQFF
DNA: TGTGCCAGCAGGCCAGGGGGCCTCTTCAATGAGCAGTTCTTC

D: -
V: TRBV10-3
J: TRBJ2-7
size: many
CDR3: CAITPDTKSSYEQYF
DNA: TGTGCCATCACTCCCGACACTAAGAGCTCCTACGAGCAGTACTTC

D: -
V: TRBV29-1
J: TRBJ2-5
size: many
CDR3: CSAGRQDQETQYF
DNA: TGCAGCGCTGGGAGACAGGATCAAGAGACCCAGTACTTC

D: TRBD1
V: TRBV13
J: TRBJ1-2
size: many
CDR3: CASSPGDRANYGYTF
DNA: TGTGCCAGCAGCCCAGGGGACAGGGCTAACTATGGCTACACCTTC

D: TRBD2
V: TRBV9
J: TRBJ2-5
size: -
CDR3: CASSSTSGGDWETQYF
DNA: TGTGCCAGCAGCTCCACTAGCGGGGGGGATTGGGAGACCCAGTACTTC

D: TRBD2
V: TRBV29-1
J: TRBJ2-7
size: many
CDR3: CSVEKGLAGNYEQYF
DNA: TGCAGCGTTGAGAAGGGACTAGCAGGTAACTACGAGCAGTACTTC

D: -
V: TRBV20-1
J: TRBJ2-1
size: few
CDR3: CSARGTTMSEQFF
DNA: TGCAGTGCTAGGGGAACTACGATGTCAGAGCAGTTCTTC

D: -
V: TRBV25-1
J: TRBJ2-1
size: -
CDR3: CASSEETDYNEQFF
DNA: TGTGCCAGCAGTGAGGAGACAGACTACAATGAGCAGTTCTTC

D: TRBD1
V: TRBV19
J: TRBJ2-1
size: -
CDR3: CASSIGGSQGVRNEQFF
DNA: TGTGCCAGTAGTATAGGTGGGTCTCAGGGGGTTCGAAATGAGCAGTTCTTC

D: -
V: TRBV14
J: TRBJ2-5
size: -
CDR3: CASSQGLSRKGETQYF
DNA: TGTGCCAGCAGCCAAGGTCTTTCAAGGAAAGGAGAGACCCAGTACTTC

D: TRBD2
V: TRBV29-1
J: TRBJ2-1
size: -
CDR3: CSVEVAGRWNEQFF
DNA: TGCAGCGTTGAGGTAGCGGGGAGGTGGAATGAGCAGTTCTTC

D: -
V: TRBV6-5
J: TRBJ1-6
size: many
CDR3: CASSYSKGTPNSPLHF
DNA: TGTGCCAGCAGTTACTCAAAGGGAACCCCTAATTCACCCCTCCACTTT

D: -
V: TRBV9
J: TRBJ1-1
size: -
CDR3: CASSTGQLTEAFF
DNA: TGTGCCAGCAGCACGGGACAACTCACTGAGGCTTTCTTT

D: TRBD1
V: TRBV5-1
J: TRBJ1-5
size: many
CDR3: CASSLDDRGSQPQHF
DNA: TGCGCCAGCAGCTTGGACGACAGGGGAAGTCAGCCCCAGCATTTT

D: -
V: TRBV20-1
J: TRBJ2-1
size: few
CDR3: CSALPKRLYNEQFF
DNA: TGCAGTGCCCTCCCCAAGCGGCTCTACAATGAGCAGTTCTTC

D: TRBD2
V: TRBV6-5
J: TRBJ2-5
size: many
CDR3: CASSRPGLGEETQYF
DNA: TGTGCCAGCAGCCGTCCGGGACTAGGTGAAGAGACCCAGTACTTC

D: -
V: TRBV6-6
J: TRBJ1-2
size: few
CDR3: CASSSLQRGSYGYTF
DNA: TGTGCCAGCAGTTCCCTCCAGAGGGGGTCCTATGGCTACACCTTC

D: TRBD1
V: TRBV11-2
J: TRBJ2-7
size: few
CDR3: CASRGQGVPTYEQYF
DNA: TGTGCCAGCAGAGGACAGGGAGTGCCTACCTACGAGCAGTACTTC

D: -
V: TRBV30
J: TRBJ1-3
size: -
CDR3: CAWTVGHPGNTIYF
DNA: TGTGCCTGGACTGTCGGTCATCCTGGAAACACCATATATTTT

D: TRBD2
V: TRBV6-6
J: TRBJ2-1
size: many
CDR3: CASSYTGLAGGNEFF
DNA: TGTGCCAGCAGTTACACGGGACTAGCGGGAGGGAATGAGTTCTTC

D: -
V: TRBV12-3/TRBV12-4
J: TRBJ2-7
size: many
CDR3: CASTLAGIASREQYF
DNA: TGTGCCAGCACTCTGGCGGGTATAGCCTCTCGGGAGCAGTACTTC

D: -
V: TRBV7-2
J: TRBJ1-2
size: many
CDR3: CASSSPDRGEANYGYTF
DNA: TGTGCCAGCAGCTCCCCCGACAGAGGGGAAGCTAACTATGGCTACACCTTC

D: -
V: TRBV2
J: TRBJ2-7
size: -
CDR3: CTSRDGGSPYEQYF
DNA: TGTACCAGCAGGGATGGCGGGTCCCCTTACGAGCAGTACTTC

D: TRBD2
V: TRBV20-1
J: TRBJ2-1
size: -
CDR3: CSAAGLAGLQSYNEQFF
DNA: TGCAGTGCAGCAGGCCTAGCGGGGTTACAGTCCTACAATGAGCAGTTCTTC

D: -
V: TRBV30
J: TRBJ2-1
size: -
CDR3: CAWSVRGGSYNEQFF
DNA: TGTGCCTGGAGTGTACGGGGAGGCTCCTACAATGAGCAGTTCTTC

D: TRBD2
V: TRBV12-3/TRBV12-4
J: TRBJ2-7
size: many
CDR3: CASRDSGGSYEQYF
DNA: TGTGCCAGCAGGGATAGCGGGGGCTCCTACGAGCAGTACTTC

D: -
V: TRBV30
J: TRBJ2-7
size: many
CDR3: CALKDWAKARYEQYF
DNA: TGTGCCTTGAAAGATTGGGCTAAGGCACGCTACGAGCAGTACTTC

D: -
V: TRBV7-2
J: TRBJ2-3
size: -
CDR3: CASSRWRDTQYF
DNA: TGTGCCAGCAGCCGTTGGAGAGATACGCAGTATTTT

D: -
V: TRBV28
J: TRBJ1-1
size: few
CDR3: CASSPQALNTEAFF
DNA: TGTGCCAGCAGTCCCCAGGCCCTGAACACTGAAGCTTTCTTT

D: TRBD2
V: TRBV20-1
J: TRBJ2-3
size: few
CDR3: CSARDSRGGFTDTQYF
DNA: TGCAGTGCTAGAGATTCTCGCGGGGGGTTCACAGATACGCAGTATTTT

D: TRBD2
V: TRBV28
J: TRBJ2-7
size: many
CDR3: CASSPIVAGGSYEQYF
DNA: TGTGCCAGCAGTCCCATAGTAGCGGGGGGCTCCTACGAGCAGTACTTC

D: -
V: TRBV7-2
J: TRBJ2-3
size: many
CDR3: CASSLGSGSADTQYF
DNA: TGTGCCAGCAGCTTAGGTTCCGGGAGCGCAGATACGCAGTATTTT

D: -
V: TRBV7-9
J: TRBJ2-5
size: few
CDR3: CASRESLAQETQYF
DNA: TGTGCCAGTCGTGAATCTCTAGCACAAGAGACCCAGTACTTC

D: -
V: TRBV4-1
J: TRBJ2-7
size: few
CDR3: CASSQEPSYEQYF
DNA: TGCGCCAGCAGCCAAGAACCCTCCTACGAGCAGTACTTC

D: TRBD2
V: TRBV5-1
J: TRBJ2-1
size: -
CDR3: CASNLALTSGLYNEQFF
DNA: TGCGCCAGCAACTTGGCCTTAACTAGCGGTCTTTACAATGAGCAGTTCTTC